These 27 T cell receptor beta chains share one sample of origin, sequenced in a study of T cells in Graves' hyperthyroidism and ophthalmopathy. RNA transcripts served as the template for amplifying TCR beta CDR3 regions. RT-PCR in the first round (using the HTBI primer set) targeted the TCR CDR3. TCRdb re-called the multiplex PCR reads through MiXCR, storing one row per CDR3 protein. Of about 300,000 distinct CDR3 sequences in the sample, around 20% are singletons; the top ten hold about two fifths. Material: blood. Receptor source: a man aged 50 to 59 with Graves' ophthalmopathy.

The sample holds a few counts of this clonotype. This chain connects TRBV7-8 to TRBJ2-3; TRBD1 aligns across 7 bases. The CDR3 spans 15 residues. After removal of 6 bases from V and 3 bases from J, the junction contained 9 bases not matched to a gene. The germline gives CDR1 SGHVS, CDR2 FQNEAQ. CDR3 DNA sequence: TGTGCCAGCAGACAGACAGGGCTGCGGACAGATACGCAGTATTTT. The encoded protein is CASRQTGLRTDTQYF.

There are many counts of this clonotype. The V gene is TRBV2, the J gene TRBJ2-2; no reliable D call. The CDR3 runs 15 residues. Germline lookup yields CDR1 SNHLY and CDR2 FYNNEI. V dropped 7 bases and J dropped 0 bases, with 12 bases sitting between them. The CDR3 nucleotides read TGTGCCAGCACCCCGGAGAGGACGAACACCGGGGAGCTGTTTTTT. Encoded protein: CASTPERTNTGELFF.

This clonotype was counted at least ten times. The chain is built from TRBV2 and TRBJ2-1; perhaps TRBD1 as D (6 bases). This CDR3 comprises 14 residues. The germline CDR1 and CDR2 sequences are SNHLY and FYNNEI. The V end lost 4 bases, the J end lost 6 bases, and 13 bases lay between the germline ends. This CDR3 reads CASSVRQAGNEQFF. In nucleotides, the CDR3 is TGTGCCAGCAGTGTACGACAGGCGGGCAATGAGCAGTTCTTC.

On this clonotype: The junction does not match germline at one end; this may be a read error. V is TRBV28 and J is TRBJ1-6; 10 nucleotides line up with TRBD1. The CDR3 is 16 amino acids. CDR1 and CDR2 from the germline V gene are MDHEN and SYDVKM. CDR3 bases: TGTGCCGGCAGTTTCCGCGGACAGGGGGGTAATTCACCCCTCCACTTT. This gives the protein CAGSFRGQGGNSPLHF.

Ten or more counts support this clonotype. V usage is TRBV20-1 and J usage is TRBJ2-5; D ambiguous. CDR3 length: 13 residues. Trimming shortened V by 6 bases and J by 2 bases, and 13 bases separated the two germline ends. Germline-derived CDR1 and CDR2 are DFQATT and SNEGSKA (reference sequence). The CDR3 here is CSAPRARQETQYF. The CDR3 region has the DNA TGCAGTGCCCCGCGAGCCAGACAAGAGACCCAGTACTTC.

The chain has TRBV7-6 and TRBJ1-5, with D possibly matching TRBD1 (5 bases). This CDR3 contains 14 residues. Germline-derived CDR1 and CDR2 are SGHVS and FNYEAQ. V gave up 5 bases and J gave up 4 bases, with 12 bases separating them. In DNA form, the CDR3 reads TGTGCCAGCAGCAATGGGGCAGTAAATCAGCCCCAGCATTTT. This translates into CASSNGAVNQPQHF.

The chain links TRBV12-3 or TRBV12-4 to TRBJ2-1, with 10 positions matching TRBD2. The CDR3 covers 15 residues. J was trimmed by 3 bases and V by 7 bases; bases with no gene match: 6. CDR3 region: CASIPTSGVYNEQFF. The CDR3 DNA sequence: TGTGCCAGCATTCCTACTAGCGGGGTCTACAATGAGCAGTTCTTC.

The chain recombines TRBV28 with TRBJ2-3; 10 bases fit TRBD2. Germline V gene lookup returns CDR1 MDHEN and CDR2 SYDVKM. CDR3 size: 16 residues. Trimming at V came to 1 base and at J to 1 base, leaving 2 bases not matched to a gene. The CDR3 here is CASSLSSGGRTDTQYF. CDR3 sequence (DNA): TGTGCCAGCAGTTTATCTAGCGGGGGTCGCACAGATACGCAGTATTTT. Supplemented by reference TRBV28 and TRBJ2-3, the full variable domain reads DVKVTQSSRYLVKRTGEKVFLECVQDMDHENMFWYRQDPGLGLRLIYFSYDVKMKEKGDIPEGYSVSREKKERFSLILESASTNQTSMYLCASSLSSGGRTDTQYFGPGTRLTVL.

CDR3 region: CSARDDFVLGQFF. The CDR3 nucleotides read TGCAGTGCTAGAGATGATTTCGTGTTGGGGCAGTTCTTC. The rearrangement joins TRBV20-1 to TRBJ2-1; D unresolved. The CDR3 contains 13 residues. Germline loops: CDR1 DFQATT, CDR2 SNEGSKA (reference sequence). Trimming took off 0 bases at V and 12 bases at J, with 15 bases between the two ends.

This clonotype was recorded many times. The CDR3 protein is CASRVTSGRMYEQYF. In nucleotides, the CDR3 is TGTGCCAGCAGGGTTACTAGCGGGAGGATGTACGAGCAGTACTTC. This sequence joins TRBV28 and TRBJ2-7, with 12 bases aligning to TRBD2. The J segment lost 4 bases and the V segment lost 6 bases, leaving 7 bases of the junction unmatched. Germline loops: CDR1 MDHEN, CDR2 SYDVKM. The length of the CDR3 is 15 residues.

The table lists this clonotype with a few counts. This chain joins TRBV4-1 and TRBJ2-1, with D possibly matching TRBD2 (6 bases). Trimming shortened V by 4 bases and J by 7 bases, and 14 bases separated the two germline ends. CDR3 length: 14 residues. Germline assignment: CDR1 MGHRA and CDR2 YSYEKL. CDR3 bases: TGCGCCAGCAGCCCACTGATAGGGAGGAATGAGCAGTTCTTC. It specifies CASSPLIGRNEQFF.

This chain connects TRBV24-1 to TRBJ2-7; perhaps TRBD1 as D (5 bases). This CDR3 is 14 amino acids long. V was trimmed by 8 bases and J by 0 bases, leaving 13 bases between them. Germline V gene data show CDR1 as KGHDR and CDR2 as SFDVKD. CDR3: CATISKTASYEQYF. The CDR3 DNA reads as TGTGCCACCATTAGCAAGACAGCCTCCTACGAGCAGTACTTC.

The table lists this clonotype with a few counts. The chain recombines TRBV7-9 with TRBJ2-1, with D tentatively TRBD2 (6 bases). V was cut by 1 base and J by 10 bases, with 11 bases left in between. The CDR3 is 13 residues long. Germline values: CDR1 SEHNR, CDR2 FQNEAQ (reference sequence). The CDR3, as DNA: TGTGCCAGCAGCTTAGAGTGGGACTGGGAGCAGTTCTTC. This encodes CASSLEWDWEQFF.

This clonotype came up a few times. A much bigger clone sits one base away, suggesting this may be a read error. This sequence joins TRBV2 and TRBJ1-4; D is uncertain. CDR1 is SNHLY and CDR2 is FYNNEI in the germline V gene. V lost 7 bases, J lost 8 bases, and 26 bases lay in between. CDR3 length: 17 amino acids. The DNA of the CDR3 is TGTGCCAGCAAGTTGATCGCGTTAGGGCATAGGAACGAAAAACTGTTTTTT. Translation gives CASKLIALGHRNEKLFF. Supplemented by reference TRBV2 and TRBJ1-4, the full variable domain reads EPEVTQTPSHQVTQMGQEVILRCVPISNHLYFYWYRQILGQKVEFLVSFYNNEISEKSEIFDDQFSVERPDGSNFTLKIRSTKLEDSAMYFCASKLIALGHRNEKLFFGSGTQLSVL.

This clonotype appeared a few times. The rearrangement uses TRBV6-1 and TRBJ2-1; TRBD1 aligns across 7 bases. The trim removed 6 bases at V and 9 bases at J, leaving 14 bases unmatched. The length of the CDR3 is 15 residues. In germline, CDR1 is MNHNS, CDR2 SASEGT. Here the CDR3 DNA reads TGTGCCAGCAGAGCCCCGACAGGGACCCGAGGTGAGCAGTTCTTC. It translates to CASRAPTGTRGEQFF.

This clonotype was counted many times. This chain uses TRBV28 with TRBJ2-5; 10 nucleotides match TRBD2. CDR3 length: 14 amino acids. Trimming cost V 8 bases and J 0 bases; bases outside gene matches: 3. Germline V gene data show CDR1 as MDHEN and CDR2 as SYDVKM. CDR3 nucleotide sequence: TGTGCCAGCGGTAGCGGGAGGTACCAAGAGACCCAGTACTTC. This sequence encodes CASGSGRYQETQYF.

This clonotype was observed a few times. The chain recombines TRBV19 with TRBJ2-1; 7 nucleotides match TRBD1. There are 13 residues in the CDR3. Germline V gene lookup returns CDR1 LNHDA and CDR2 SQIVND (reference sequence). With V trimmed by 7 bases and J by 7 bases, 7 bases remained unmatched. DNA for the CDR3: TGTGCCAGTAAGGGTCAGGGGGTGAATGAGCAGTTCTTC. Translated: CASKGQGVNEQFF.

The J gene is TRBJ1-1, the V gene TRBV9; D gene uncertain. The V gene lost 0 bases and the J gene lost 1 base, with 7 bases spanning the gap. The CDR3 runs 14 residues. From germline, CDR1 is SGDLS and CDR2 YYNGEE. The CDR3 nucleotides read TGTGCCAGCAGCGTAGTCGAGAGGAACACTGAAGCTTTCTTT. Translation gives CASSVVERNTEAFF.

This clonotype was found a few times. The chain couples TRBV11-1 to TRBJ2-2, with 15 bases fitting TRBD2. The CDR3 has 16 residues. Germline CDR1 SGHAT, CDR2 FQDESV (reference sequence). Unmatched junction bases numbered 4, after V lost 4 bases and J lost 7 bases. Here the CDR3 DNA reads TGTGCCAGCAGCTCTGGACTAGCGGGAGGGGTCGGGGAGCTGTTTTTT. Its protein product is CASSSGLAGGVGELFF.

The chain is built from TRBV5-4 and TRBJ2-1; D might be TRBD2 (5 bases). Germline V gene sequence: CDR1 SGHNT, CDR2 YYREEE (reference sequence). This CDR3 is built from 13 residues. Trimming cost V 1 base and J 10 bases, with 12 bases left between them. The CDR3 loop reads CASSLSGSSEQFF. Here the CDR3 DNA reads TGTGCCAGCAGCTTGTCGGGGAGCTCCGAGCAGTTCTTC.

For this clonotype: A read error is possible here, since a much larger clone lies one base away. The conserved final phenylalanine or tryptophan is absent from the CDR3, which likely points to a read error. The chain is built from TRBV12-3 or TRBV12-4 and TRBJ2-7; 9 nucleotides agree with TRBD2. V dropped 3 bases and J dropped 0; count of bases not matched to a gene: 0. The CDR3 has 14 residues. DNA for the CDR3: TGTGCCAGCAGTTTTAGCGGGAGCTCCTACGAGCAGTACTCC. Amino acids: CASSFSGSSYEQYS.

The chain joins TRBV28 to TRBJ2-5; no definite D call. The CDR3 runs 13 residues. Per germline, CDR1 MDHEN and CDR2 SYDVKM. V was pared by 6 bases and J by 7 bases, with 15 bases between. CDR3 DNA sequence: TGTGCCAGCAGCCAACCATCCCGTATGACCCAGTACTTC. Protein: CASSQPSRMTQYF.

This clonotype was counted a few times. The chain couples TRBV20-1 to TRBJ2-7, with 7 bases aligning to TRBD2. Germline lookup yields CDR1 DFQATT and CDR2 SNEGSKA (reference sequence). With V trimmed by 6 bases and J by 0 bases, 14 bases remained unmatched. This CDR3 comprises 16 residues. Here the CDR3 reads CSAPLADRFSSYEQYF. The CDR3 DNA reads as TGCAGTGCACCTCTAGCGGATCGGTTCAGCTCCTACGAGCAGTACTTC.

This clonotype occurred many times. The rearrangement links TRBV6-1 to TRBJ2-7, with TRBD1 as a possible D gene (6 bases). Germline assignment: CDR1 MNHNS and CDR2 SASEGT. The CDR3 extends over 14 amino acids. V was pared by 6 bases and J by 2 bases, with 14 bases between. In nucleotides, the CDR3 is TGTGCCAGCAGGTCACCAGGGGCGGCCTACGAGCAGTACTTC. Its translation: CASRSPGAAYEQYF.

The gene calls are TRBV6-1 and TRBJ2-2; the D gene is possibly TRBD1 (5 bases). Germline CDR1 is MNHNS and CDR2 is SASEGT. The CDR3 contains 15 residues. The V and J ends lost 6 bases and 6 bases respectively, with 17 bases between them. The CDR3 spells CASSLRTGIAGELFF. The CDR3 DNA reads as TGTGCCAGCAGCCTTCGTACAGGTATCGCCGGGGAGCTGTTTTTT.

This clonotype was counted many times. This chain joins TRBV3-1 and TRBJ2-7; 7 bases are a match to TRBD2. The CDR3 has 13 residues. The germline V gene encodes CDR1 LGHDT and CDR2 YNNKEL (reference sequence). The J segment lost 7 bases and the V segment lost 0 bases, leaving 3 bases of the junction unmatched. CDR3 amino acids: CASSQDFGGEQYF. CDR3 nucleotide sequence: TGTGCCAGCAGCCAAGATTTCGGGGGGGAGCAGTACTTC.

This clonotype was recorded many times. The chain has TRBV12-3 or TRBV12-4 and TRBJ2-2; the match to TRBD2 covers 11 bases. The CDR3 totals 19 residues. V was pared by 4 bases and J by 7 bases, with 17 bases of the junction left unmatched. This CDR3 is CASSSTPSGRFLSVGELFF. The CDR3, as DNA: TGTGCCAGCAGTTCAACCCCTAGCGGGAGGTTTTTGAGTGTCGGGGAGCTGTTTTTT.